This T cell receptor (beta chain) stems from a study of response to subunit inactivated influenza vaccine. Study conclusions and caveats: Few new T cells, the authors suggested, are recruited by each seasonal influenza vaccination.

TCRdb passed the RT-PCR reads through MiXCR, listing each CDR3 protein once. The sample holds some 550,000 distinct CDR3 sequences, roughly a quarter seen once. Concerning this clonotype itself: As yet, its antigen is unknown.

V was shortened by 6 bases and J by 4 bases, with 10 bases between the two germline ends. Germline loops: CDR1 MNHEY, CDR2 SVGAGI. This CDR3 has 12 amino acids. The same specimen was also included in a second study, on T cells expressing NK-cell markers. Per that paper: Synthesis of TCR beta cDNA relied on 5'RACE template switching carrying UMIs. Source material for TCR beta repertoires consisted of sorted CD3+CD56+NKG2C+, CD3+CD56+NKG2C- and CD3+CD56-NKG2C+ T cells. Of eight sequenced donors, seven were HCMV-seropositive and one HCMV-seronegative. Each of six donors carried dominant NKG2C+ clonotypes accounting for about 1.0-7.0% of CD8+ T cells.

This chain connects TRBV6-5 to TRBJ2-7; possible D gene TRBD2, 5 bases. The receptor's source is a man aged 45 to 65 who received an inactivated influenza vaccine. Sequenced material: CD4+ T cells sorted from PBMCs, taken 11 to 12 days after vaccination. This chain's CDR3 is CASRASGYEQYF. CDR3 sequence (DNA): TGTGCCAGCAGAGCCTCGGGGTACGAGCAGTACTTC.